What follows are 3 T cell receptor beta chains derived from one specimen sequenced in a study of shared clonotypes between healthy human individuals. The table came from immunoSEQ multiplex PCR; TCRdb's copy has only in-frame clones and leaves some out. The data contain more than 2,000,000 clones, over 90% of them singletons. The specimen sequenced was naive CD4+ T cells from PBMCs. Specified subset: CD45RA+ positively selected. These TCRs come from a young man in good health. Some clones in this sample may be carry-over from other donors' samples.

Worth noting for this clone: In the same sample, other DNA sequences code for this CDR3. The chain combines TRBV27 with TRBJ2-7; 13 bases match TRBD2. V lost 5 bases and J lost 4; bases outside the gene matches: 5. Germline V lookup: CDR1 MNHEY, CDR2 SMNVEV (reference sequence). This CDR3 has 15 residues. CDR3 nucleotide sequence: TGTGCCAGCAGTCCCCGGACTAGCGGGGGTTACGAGCAGTACTTC. Translated, it gives CASSPRTSGGYEQYF.

V and J are TRBV6-1 and TRBJ1-5, with D unresolved. There are 14 residues in the CDR3. V shed 2 bases and J shed 2 bases, with 7 bases lying between them. Germline lookup yields CDR1 MNHNS and CDR2 SASEGT. CDR3 protein: CASSEQDRNQPQHF. CDR3 sequence (DNA): TGTGCCAGCAGTGAACAGGACCGCAATCAGCCCCAGCATTTT.

This clone has just a few counts. The V gene is TRBV9, the J gene TRBJ1-2; D gene unclear. Per germline, CDR1 SGDLS and CDR2 YYNGEE. Trimming left V 1 base short and J 0 bases short, with 16 bases between. The CDR3 length is 17 residues. CDR3 nucleotide sequence: TGTGCCAGCAGCGTATTTGAGCAGCCAAAAACTAACTATGGCTACACCTTC. Encoded protein: CASSVFEQPKTNYGYTF.